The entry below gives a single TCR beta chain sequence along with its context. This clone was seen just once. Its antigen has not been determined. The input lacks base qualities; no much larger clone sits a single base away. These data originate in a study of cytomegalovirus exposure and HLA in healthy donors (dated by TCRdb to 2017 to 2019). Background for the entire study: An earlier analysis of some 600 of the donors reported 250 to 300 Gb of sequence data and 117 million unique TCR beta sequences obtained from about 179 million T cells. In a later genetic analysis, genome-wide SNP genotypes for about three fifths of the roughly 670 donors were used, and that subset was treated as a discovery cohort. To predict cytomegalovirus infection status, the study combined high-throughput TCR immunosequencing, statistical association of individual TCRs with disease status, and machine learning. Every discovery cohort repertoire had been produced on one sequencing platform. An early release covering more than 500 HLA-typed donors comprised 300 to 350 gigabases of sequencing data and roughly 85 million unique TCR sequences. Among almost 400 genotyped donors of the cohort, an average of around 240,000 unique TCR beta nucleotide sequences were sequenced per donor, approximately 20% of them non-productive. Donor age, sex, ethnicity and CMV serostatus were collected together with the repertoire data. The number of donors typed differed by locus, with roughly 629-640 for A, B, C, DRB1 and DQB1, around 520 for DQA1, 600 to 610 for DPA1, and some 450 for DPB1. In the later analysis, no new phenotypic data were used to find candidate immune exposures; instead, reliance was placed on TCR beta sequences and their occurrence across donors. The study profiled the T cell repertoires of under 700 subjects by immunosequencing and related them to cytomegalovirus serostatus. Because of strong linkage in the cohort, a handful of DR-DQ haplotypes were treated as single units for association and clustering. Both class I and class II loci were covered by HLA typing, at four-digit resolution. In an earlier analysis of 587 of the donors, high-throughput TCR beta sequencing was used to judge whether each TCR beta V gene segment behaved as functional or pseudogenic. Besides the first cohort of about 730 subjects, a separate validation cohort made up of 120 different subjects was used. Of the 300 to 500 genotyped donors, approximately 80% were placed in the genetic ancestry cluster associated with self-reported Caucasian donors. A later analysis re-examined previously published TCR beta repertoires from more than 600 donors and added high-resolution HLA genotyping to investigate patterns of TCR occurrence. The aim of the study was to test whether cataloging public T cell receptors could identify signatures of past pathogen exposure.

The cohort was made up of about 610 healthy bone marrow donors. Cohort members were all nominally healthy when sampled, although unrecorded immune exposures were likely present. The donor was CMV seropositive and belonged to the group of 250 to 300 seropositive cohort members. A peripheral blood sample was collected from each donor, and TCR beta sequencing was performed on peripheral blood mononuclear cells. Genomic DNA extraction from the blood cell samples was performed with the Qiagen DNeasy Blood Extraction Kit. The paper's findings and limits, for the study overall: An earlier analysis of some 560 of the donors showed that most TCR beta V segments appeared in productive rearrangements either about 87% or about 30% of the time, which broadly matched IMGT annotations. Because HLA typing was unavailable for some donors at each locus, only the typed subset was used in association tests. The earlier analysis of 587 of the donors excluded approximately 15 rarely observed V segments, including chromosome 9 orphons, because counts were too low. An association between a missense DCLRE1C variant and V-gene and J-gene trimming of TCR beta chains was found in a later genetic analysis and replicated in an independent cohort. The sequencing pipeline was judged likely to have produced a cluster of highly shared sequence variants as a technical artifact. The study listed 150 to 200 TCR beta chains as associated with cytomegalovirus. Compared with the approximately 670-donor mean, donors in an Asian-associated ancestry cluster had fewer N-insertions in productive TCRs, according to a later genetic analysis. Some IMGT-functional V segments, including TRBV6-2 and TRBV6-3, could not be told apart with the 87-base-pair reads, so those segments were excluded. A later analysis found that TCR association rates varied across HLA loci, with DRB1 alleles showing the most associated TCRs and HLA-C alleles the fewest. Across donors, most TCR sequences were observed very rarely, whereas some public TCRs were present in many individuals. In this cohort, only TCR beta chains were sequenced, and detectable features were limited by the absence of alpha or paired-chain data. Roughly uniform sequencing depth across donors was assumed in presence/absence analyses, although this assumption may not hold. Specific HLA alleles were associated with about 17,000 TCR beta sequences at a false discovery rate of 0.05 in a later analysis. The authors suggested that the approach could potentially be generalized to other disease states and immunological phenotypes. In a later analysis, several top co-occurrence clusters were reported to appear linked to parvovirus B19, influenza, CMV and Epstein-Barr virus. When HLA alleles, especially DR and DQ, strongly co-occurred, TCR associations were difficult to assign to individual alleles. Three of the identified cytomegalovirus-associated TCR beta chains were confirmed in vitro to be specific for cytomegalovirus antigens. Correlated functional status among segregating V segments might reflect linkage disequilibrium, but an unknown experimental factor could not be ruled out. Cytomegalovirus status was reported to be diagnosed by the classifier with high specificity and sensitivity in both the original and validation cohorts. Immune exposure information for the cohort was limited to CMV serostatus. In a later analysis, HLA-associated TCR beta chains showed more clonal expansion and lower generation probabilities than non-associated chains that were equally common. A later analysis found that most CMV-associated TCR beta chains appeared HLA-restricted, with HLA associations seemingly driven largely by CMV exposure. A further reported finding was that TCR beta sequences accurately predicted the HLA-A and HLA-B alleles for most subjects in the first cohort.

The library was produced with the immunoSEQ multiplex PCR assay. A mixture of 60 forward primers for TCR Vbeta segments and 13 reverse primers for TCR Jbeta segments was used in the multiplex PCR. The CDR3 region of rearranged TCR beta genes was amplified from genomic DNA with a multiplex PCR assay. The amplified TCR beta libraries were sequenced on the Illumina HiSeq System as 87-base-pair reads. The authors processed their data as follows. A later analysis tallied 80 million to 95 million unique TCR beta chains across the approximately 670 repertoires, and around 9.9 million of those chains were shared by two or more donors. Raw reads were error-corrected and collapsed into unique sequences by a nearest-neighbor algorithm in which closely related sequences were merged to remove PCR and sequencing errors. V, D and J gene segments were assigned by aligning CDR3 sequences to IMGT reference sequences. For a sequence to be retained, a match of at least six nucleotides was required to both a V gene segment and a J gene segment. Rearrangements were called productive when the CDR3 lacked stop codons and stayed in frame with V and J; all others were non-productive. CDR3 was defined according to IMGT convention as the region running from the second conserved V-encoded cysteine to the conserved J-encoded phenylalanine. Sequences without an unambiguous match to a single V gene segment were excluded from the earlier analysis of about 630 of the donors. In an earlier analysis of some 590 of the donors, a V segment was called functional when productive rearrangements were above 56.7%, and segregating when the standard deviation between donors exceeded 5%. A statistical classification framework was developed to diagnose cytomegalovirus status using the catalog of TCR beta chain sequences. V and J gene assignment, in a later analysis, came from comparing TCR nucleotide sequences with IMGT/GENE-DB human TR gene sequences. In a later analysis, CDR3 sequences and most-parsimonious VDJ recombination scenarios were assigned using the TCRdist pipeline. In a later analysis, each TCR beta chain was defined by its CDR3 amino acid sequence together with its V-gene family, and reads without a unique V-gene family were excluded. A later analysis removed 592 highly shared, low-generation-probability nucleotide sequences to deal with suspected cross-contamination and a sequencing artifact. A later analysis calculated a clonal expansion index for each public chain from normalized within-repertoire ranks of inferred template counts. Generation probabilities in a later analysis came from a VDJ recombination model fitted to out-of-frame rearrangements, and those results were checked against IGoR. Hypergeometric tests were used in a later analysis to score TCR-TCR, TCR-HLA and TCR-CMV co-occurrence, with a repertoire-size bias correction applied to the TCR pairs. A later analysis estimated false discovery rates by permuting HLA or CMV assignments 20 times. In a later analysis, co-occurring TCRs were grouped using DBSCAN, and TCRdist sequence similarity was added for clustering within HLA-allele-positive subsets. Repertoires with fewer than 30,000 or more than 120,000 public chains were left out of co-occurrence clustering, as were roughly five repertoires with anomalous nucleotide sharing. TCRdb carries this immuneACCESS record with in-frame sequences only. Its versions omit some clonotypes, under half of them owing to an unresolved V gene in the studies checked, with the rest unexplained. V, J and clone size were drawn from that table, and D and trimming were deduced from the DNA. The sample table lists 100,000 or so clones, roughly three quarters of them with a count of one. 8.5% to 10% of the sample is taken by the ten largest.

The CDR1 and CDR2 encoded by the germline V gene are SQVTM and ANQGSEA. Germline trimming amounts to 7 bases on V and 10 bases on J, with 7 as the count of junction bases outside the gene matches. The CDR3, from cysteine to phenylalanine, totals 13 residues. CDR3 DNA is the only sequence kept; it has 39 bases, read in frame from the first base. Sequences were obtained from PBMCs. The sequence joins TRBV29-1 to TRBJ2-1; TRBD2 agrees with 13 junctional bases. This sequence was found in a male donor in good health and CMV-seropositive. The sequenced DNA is TGCAGCGCCGGACTAGCGGGAGTTGGGGAGCAGTTCTTC. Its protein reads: CSAGLAGVGEQFF.